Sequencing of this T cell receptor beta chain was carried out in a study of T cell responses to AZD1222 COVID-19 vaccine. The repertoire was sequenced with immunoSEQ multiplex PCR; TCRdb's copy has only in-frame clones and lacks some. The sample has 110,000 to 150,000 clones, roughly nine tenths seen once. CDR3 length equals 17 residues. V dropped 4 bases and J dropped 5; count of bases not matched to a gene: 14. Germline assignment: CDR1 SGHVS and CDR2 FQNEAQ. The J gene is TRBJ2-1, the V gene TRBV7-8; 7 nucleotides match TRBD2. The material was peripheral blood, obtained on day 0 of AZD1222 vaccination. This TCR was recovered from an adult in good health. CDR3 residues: CASSYLTARTRNNEQFF. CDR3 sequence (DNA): TGTGCCAGCAGCTACCTAACTGCCCGGACTAGAAACAATGAGCAGTTCTTC.